This entry features one T cell receptor (beta chain) sequence. Its antigen remains unknown. At one boundary the junction diverges from the germline segment, which might be a read error. The assay that was used to sequence DNA from cultured CD4+ T cells was the Oncomine TCR Beta short-read assay. TCRdb ran MiXCR on the PCR reads and lists one entry per CDR3 protein. This repertoire shows about 2,900 distinct CDR3 sequences, approximately 80% found once; its top ten account for less than 40%. The data derive from a study of vaccination and CD4 T cells after COVID-19. In the study overall: Sampling that followed vaccination took place a median about 70 days after dose two, within a range of 14 to 241.

Treatment in this sample: roughly 10-day PBMC culture with coronavirus spike peptide pools or control peptides (ViraFEST assay). This CDR3 is 15 amino acids long. Germline loops: CDR1 MNHNS, CDR2 SASEGT. The V and J genes are TRBV6-1 and TRBJ1-2; D is unclear. The TCR comes from a human donor who had recovered from COVID-19. Sequencing used CD4+ T cells from blood, cultured in vitro. The CDR3 DNA is TGTGCCAGCCAAAGAATTTGGGGTCCTAACTATGACTACACCTTC. Protein sequence: CASQRIWGPNYDYTF.